The present T cell receptor (beta chain) was sequenced within a study of T cells after yellow fever vaccination. Trimming stripped 3 bases from V and 3 bases from J, with 14 bases between. Germline values: CDR1 MGHRA, CDR2 YSYEKL. This CDR3 contains 16 residues. This clonotype was found many times. A single record per CDR3 protein comes from TCRdb applying MiXCR to the 5' RACE reads. The repertoire holds over 300,000 distinct CDR3 sequences, with over 3.5% as singletons. This TCR was sampled from a man younger than 35 who received the YFV17D yellow fever vaccine. The specimen was PBMCs, collected 5 days after the yellow fever booster vaccination. This chain uses TRBV4-1 with TRBJ2-2, with D maybe TRBD1 (5 bases). In DNA form, the CDR3 reads TGCGCCAGCAGCCACGGTCAGGGTATCGACACCGGGGAGCTGTTTTTT. Its protein product is CASSHGQGIDTGELFF.